This T cell receptor (beta chain) emerged from a study of response to subunit inactivated influenza vaccine. TCRdb used MiXCR to reprocess the RT-PCR reads, holding one entry per CDR3 protein. The sample has 550,000 to 650,000 distinct CDR3 sequences; approximately 12% are singletons. The CDR3 has 14 residues. V was pared by 4 bases and J by 6 bases, with 14 bases between. This clonotype was seen only a few times. The receptor was isolated from a man aged 50 to 59 who received an inactivated influenza vaccine. The sequences come from PBMCs from blood, collected on the day of vaccination. J is TRBJ2-3 and V is TRBV12-3 or TRBV12-4; D ambiguous. In nucleotides, the CDR3 is TGTGCCAGCAGTTCGGGCCTCCCGGAGGATACGCAGTATTTT. Its protein product is CASSSGLPEDTQYF.